These 14 T cell receptor beta chains were all obtained from the same sample, sequenced in a study of CD8 T cells in ankylosing spondylitis (dated by TCRdb to the late 2010s). Library prep was done by 5' RACE. The reads were generated on an Illumina HiSeq 2500. TCRdb cleaned the public reads at Q25 with fastp, built clones with MiXCR and kept in-frame beta chains. Each CDR3 protein appears once, grouped with its most common genes and DNA. This sample has about 750,000 distinct CDR3 sequences in its table, and roughly 20% of those were observed once. The top ten clones comprise about 19% of the sample. What these receptors recognize is not known. Study-wide conclusions, independent of this receptor: A TCR beta motif of several highly homologous amino acid variants appeared characteristic of blood from ankylosing spondylitis patients.

Material: blood, either unsorted or a sorted T cell fraction (not recorded which). The receptors derive from a male donor with ankylosing spondylitis.

The V and J genes are TRBV3-1 and TRBJ1-2, with D possibly TRBD1 on 6 matching bases. Germline V lookup: CDR1 LGHDT, CDR2 YNNKEL (reference sequence). The length of the CDR3 is 13 residues. Trimming pared 0 bases from V and 10 bases from J, leaving 12 bases between. In nucleotides, the CDR3 is TGTGCCAGCAGCCAAGACAGAGGGGGACCCTACACCTTC. Encoded protein: CASSQDRGGPYTF.

Many counts were recorded for this clonotype. This chain connects TRBV29-1 to TRBJ2-3, with 15 nucleotides matching TRBD2. Losses at the gene ends were 5 bases for V and 4 bases for J; bases not matched to a gene: 4. Germline V CDR1 and CDR2: SQVTM, ANQGSEA. This CDR3 region has 15 residues. The CDR3 is CSVSGLAGGADTQYF. For the CDR3, the DNA is TGCAGCGTTTCAGGACTAGCGGGAGGGGCAGATACGCAGTATTTT.

The chain is built from TRBV4-3 and TRBJ1-1, with 8 bases identical to TRBD1. The trim removed 1 base at V and 5 bases at J, leaving 6 bases unmatched. The CDR3 loop spans 15 amino acids. Germline CDR1 reads LGHNA; CDR2 reads YSLEER. CDR3 DNA sequence: TGCGCCAGCAGCCAAGTTGGGACAGGACAAACTGAAGCTTTCTTT. Amino acid sequence: CASSQVGTGQTEAFF.

This clonotype was recorded many times. J is TRBJ1-1 and V is TRBV20-1, with D perhaps TRBD1 (6 bases). The V and J ends lost 4 bases and 4 bases respectively, with 13 bases between them. CDR1 and CDR2 (germline): DFQATT, SNEGSKA (reference sequence). The CDR3 consists of 13 residues. CDR3 loop: CSANRGAGTEAFF. CDR3 nucleotides: TGCAGTGCTAACCGGGGGGCAGGCACTGAAGCTTTCTTT.

This clonotype was found many times. The chain has TRBV5-1 and TRBJ2-1; 10 bases agree with TRBD2. The V gene end was trimmed by 5 bases and the J gene end by 5 bases; junction bases not matched to a gene: 7. Germline V gene data show CDR1 as SGHRS and CDR2 as YFSETQ. The CDR3 has 15 residues. CDR3 region: CASRQRLAGNNEQFF. For the CDR3, the DNA is TGCGCCAGCAGACAAAGACTAGCGGGTAACAATGAGCAGTTCTTC.

This clonotype was detected a few times. The gene calls are TRBV9 and TRBJ2-3; no firm D call. The CDR3 contains 16 residues. Germline CDR1 and CDR2: SGDLS and YYNGEE. Trimming pared 0 bases from V and 2 bases from J, leaving 13 bases between. CDR3 nucleotides: TGTGCCAGCAGCGTAGGAGCTAGTTTAAACACAGATACGCAGTATTTT. Its translation is CASSVGASLNTDTQYF.

The genes are TRBV20-1 and TRBJ1-4, with TRBD1 identical over 8 bases. The CDR3 is 14 residues long. J lost 7 bases, V lost 4 bases, and 8 bases had no gene match. CDR1 and CDR2 from the germline V gene are DFQATT and SNEGSKA (reference sequence). The CDR3 DNA reads as TGCAGTGCTATACCTCAGGGGGCCGCTGAAAAACTGTTTTTT. It is translated as CSAIPQGAAEKLFF.

This clonotype turned up a few times. The junction departs from the called germline gene at one end, perhaps through a read error. The V and J genes are TRBV15 and TRBJ2-4, with a tentative D call TRBD1 (6 bases). The CDR3 has 13 amino acids. Germline values: CDR1 LNHNV, CDR2 YYDKDF (reference sequence). The CDR3 spells CATSRDQKGGRNF. The CDR3 DNA sequence: TGTGCCACCAGCAGAGACCAAAAAGGGGGAAGGAACTTC.

This clonotype was recorded a few times. CDR3 in DNA: TGTGCCAGCAGTGCGGAAGCTCGGACTGAAGCTTTCTTT. This translates into CASSAEARTEAFF. This chain uses TRBV2 with TRBJ1-1; D call uncertain. Germline V gives CDR1 SNHLY, CDR2 FYNNEI. V lost 4 bases and J lost 5, with 11 bases in between. The CDR3 is made up of 13 amino acids.

The table lists this clonotype with many counts. This CDR3 reads CASRRDRNQPQHF. For the CDR3, the DNA is TGTGCCAGCAGACGGGACAGGAATCAGCCCCAGCATTTT. The V and J genes are TRBV5-8 and TRBJ1-5; the match to TRBD1 covers 8 bases. Per germline, CDR1 SGHTS and CDR2 YDEGEE. The V and J ends lost 5 bases and 4 bases, in that order; junction bases with no gene match: 2. CDR3 size: 13 residues.

This clonotype was detected a few times. The chain is built from TRBV5-1 and TRBJ1-2; 7 nucleotides align to TRBD1. Losses at the gene ends were 0 bases for V and 2 bases for J; bases not matched to a gene: 4. The CDR3 totals 15 residues. CDR1 is SGHRS and CDR2 is YFSETQ in the germline V gene. For the CDR3, the DNA is TGCGCCAGCAGCTTGGAGGGGGCTGGGAACTATGGCTACACCTTC. Amino acids: CASSLEGAGNYGYTF. Full variable domain (missing parts from reference TRBV5-1 and TRBJ1-2): KAGVTQTPRYLIKTRGQQVTLSCSPISGHRSVSWYQQTPGQGLQFLFEYFSETQRNKGNFPGRFSGRQFSNSRSEMNVSTLELGDSALYLCASSLEGAGNYGYTFGSGTRLTVV.

V usage is TRBV11-2 and J usage is TRBJ1-1; a possible D gene is TRBD1 (6 bases). Looked up from germline, CDR1 is SGHAT and CDR2 is FQNNGV. V was pared by 1 base and J by 1 base, with 16 bases between. CDR3 length: 17 amino acids. CDR3 sequence reads: CASSLGRTVESNTEAFF. CDR3 nucleotides: TGTGCCAGCAGCTTAGGTAGGACAGTGGAGTCGAACACTGAAGCTTTCTTT.

In this sample, this clonotype turned up many times. The chain has TRBV7-3 and TRBJ2-1, with D tentatively TRBD2 (5 bases). CDR1 and CDR2 (germline): SGHTA, FQGTGA. The CDR3 contains 16 residues. V gave up 5 bases and J gave up 0 bases, with 14 bases separating them. CDR3 protein: CASSPFPGSSYNEQFF. In DNA form, the CDR3 reads TGTGCCAGCAGCCCCTTTCCGGGGAGCTCCTACAATGAGCAGTTCTTC.

The chain carries TRBV28 and TRBJ1-6; D not resolved. This CDR3 region has 19 residues. CDR1 and CDR2 (germline): MDHEN, SYDVKM. Trimming took 5 bases from V and 0 from J, leaving 20 bases between them. Here the CDR3 DNA reads TGTGCCAGCAGTCCCCCCCGGACCCTTAGGAGCTCCTATAATTCACCCCTCCACTTT. Residues: CASSPPRTLRSSYNSPLHF.